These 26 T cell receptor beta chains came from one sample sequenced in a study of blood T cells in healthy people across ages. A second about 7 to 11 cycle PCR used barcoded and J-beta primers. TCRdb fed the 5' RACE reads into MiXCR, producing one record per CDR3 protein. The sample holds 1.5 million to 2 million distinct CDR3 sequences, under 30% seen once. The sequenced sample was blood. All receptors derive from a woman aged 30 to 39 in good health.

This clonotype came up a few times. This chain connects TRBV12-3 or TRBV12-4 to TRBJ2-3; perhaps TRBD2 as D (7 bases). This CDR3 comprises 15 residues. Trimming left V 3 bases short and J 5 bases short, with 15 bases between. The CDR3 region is CASSFWGGREDTQYF. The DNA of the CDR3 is TGTGCCAGCAGTTTCTGGGGGGGGCGGGAAGATACGCAGTATTTT.

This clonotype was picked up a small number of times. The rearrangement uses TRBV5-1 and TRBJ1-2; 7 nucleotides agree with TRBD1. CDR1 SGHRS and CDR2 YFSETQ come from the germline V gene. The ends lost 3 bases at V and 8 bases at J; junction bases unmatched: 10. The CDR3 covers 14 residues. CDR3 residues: CASSSTDRVGGYTF. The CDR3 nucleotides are TGCGCCAGCAGCTCCACCGACAGGGTGGGCGGCTACACCTTC.

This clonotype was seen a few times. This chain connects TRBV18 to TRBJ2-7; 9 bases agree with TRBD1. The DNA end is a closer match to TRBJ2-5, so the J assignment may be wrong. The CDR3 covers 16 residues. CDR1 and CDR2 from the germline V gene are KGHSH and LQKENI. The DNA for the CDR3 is TGTGCCAGCTCACCACCCGGACAGGGGAGTATAGAGACCCAGTACTTC. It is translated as CASSPPGQGSIETQYF.

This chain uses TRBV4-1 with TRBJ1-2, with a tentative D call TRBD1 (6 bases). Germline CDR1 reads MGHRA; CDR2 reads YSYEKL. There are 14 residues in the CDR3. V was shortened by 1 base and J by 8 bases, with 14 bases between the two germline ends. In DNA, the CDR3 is TGCGCCAGCAGCCAAGTTGGGGGGCGTCAAGGCTACACCTTC. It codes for CASSQVGGRQGYTF.

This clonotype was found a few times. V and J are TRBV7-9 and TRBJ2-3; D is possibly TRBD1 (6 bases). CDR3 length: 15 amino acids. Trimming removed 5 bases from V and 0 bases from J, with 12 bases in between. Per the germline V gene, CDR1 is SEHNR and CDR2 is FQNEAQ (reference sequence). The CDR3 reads CASSDVGASTDTQYF. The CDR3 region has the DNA TGTGCCAGCAGCGACGTGGGGGCTAGCACAGATACGCAGTATTTT.

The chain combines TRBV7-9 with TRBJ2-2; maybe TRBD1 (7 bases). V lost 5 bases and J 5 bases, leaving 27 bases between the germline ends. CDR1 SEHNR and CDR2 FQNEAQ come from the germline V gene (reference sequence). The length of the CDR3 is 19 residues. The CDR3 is CASSHPWGVTGLLTGELFF. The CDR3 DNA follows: TGTGCCAGCAGCCACCCCTGGGGGGTGACAGGGCTCCTTACCGGGGAGCTGTTTTTT.

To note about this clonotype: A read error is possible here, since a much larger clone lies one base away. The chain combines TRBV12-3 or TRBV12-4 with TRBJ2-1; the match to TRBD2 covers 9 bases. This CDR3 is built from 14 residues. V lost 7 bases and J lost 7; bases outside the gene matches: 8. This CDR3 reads CASTPSGVINEQFF. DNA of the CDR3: TGTGCCAGCACCCCTAGCGGGGTGATTAATGAGCAGTTCTTC.

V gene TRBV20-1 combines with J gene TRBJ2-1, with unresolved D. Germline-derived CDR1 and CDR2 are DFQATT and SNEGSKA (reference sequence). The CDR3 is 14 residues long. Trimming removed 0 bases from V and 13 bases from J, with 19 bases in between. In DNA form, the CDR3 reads TGCAGTGCTAGAGACAACAGAGGAGTCGGCATTCAGTTCTTC. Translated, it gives CSARDNRGVGIQFF.

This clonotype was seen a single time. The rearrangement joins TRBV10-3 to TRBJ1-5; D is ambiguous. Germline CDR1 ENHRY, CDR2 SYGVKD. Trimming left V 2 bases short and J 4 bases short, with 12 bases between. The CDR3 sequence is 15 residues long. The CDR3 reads CAISEVEGSNQPQHF. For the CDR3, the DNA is TGTGCCATCAGTGAGGTGGAGGGCAGTAATCAGCCCCAGCATTTT.

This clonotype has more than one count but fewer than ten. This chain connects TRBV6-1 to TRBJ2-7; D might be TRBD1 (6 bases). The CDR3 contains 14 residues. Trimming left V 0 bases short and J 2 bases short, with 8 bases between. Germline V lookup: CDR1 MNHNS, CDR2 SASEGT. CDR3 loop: CASSEAGATYEQYF. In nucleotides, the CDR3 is TGTGCCAGCAGTGAAGCGGGGGCCACCTACGAGCAGTACTTC.

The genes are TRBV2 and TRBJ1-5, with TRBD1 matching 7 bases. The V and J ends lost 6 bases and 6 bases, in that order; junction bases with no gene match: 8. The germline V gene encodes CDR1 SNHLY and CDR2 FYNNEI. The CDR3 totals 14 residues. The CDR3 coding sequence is TGTGCCAGCAGCGCCCGGGACAGAACTCAGCCCCAGCATTTT. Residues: CASSARDRTQPQHF.

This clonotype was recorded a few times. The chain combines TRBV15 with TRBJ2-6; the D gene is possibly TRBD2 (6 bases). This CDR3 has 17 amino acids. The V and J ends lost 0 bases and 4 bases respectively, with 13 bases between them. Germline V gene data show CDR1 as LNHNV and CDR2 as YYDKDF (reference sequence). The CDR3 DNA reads TGTGCCACCAGCAGAGATCGGGCGGGATCAGGGGCCAACGTCCTGACTTTC. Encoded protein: CATSRDRAGSGANVLTF.

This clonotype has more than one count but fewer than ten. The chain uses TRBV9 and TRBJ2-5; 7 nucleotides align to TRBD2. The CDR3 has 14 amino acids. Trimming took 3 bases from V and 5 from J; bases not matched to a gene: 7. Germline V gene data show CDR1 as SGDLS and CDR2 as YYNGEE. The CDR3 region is CASSALSGGETQYF. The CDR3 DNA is TGTGCCAGCAGCGCCCTGTCCGGGGGGGAGACCCAGTACTTC.

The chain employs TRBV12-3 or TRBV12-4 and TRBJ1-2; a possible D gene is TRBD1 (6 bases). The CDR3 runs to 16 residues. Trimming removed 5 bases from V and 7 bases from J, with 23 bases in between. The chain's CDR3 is CASSTTSGTMRGGYTF. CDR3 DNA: TGTGCCAGCAGTACCACCTCCGGGACAATGAGAGGTGGCTACACCTTC.

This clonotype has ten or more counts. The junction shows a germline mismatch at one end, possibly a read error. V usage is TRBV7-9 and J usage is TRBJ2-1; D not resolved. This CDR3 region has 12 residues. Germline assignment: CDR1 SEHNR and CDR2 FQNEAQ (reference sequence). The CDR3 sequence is CASSLVPDEQFF. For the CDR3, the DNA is TGTGCCAGCAGTTTAGTCCCGGATGAGCAGTTCTTC.

The chain's CDR3 is CASSRTSGRARSYEQYF. The CDR3, as DNA: TGTGCCAGCAGCCGGACTAGCGGGAGGGCCAGGTCCTACGAGCAGTACTTC. The chain joins TRBV7-9 to TRBJ2-7; 15 bases map to TRBD2. Germline V lookup: CDR1 SEHNR, CDR2 FQNEAQ (reference sequence). Trimming took 5 bases from V and 1 from J; bases not matched to a gene: 6. This CDR3 region has 17 residues.

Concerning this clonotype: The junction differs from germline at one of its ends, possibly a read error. The CDR3 sequence: CASSVRNSKNTQYF. CDR3 nucleotide sequence: TGTGCCAGCAGCGTAAGGAACAGCAAAAACACTCAGTACTTC. The chain couples TRBV9 to TRBJ2-4; D is uncertain. The V gene's germline CDR1 is SGDLS and CDR2 YYNGEE. The CDR3 sequence is 14 residues long.

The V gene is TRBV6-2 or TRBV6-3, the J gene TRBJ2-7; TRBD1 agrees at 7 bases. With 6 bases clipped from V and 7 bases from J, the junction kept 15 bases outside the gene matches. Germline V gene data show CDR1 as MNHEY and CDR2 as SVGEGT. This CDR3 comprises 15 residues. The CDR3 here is CASSSDRDPYNEQYF. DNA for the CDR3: TGTGCCAGCAGCTCCGACAGGGACCCCTACAATGAGCAGTACTTC.

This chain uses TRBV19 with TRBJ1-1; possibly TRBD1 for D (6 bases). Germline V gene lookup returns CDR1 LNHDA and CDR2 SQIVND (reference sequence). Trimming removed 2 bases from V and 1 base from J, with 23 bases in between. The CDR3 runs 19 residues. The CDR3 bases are TGTGCCAGTAGTATAATTCCCCAGGGACACCTGCCTGAGAACACTGAAGCTTTCTTT. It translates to CASSIIPQGHLPENTEAFF.

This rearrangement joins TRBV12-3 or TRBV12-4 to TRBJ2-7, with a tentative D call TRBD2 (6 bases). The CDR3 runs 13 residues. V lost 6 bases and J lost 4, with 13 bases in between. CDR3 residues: CASRRDSAYEQYF. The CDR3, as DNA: TGTGCCAGCAGACGGGACTCCGCATACGAGCAGTACTTC.

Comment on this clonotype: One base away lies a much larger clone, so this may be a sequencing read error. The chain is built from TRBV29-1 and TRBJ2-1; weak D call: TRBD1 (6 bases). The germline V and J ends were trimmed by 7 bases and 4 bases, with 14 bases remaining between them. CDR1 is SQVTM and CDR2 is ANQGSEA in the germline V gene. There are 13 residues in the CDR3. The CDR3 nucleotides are TGCAGCGGCTGGGGCAGGGGATACAATGAGCAGTTCTTC. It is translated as CSGWGRGYNEQFF.

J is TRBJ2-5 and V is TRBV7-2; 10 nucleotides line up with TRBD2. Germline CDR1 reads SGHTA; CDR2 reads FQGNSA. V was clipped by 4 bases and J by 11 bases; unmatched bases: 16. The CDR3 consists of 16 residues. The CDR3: CASSYTSGVTYNEQYF. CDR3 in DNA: TGTGCCAGCAGCTACACTAGCGGGGTAACCTACAATGAGCAGTACTTC.

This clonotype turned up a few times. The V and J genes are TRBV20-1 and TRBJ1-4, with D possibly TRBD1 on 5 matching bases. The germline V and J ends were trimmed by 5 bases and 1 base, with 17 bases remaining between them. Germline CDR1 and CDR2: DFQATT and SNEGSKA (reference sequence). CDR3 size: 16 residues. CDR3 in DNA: TGCAGTGCTGCCTGGGGGGGGGTTCGAACTAATGAAAAACTGTTTTTT. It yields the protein CSAAWGGVRTNEKLFF.

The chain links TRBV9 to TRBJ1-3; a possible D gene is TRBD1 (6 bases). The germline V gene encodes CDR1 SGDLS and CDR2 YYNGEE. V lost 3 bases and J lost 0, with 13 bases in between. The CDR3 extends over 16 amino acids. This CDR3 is CASSGGRGSSGNTIYF. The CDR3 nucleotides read TGTGCCAGCAGCGGGGGCAGGGGCTCCTCTGGAAACACCATATATTTT.

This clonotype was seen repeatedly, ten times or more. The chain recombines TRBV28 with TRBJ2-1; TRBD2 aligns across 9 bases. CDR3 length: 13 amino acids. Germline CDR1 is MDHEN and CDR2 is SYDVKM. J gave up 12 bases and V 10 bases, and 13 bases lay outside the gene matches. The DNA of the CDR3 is TGTGCCACCAGCGGGCGGGGGGGCCCGCGGCAGTTCTTC. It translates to CATSGRGGPRQFF.

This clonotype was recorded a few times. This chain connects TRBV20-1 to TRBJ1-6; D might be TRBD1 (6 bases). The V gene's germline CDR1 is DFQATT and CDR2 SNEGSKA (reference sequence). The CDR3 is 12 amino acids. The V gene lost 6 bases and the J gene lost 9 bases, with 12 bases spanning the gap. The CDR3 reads CSARQAGSPLHF. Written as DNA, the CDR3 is TGCAGTGCCCGACAGGCAGGTTCACCCCTCCACTTT.